These T cell receptor beta chains were read from a single sample in a study of human T cells and chemical hapten exposure. MiXCR, run by TCRdb on the RACE reads, gives a single entry per CDR3 protein. The repertoire includes 65,000 to 95,000 distinct CDR3 sequences, about 8.6% of them detected once, and 1.7% sits in the top ten. The sample taken for sequencing was whole blood. These receptor sequences come from a female donor in good health. Some clones in this sample may be carry-over from other donors' samples. Both conserved end residues are part of each CDR3. A D gene is named only where the DNA matches it firmly. Where a row states a size, it is once, few, many or the class of an expanded clone; other rows omit it.

len | d_gene | j_gene | v_gene | abundance | CDR3nt | CDR3aa
13 | NA | TRBJ1-2 | TRBV5-1 | NA | TGCGCCAGCAGCTTGAACTGGAGCTATGGCTACACCTTC | CASSLNWSYGYTF
16 | TRBD1 | TRBJ1-1 | TRBV18 | many | TGTGCCAGCTCCTATTTAGAGGGGACAGGGGCCACTGAAGCTTTCTTT | CASSYLEGTGATEAFF
13 | TRBD1 | TRBJ2-2 | TRBV19 | NA | TGTGCCAGTACGGACAGGATCACCGGGGAGCTGTTTTTT | CASTDRITGELFF
12 | NA | TRBJ1-5 | TRBV7-9 | many | TGTGCCAGCAGCTTATACGATCAGCCCCAGCATTTT | CASSLYDQPQHF
15 | NA | TRBJ2-5 | TRBV5-1 | many | TGCGCCAGCATGCCGAGGAGCGGCCGCCAAGAGACCCAGTACTTC | CASMPRSGRQETQYF
14 | TRBD2 | TRBJ2-7 | TRBV2 | NA | TGTGCCAGCGGGACGGGGAGGGAGGGCTACGAGCAGTACTTC | CASGTGREGYEQYF
11 | NA | TRBJ1-4 | TRBV2 | NA | TGTGCCACCGCACAGGGTGCTTTTCTGTTTTTT | CATAQGAFLFF
14 | NA | TRBJ2-3 | TRBV12-3/TRBV12-4 | many | TGTGCCAGCAGTTTGTTGGGGAGATCAGATACGCAGTATTTT | CASSLLGRSDTQYF
16 | NA | TRBJ1-4 | TRBV6-5 | NA | TGTGCCAGCAGTTACTCCTCCGGGGACGGTAATGAAAAACTGTTTTTT | CASSYSSGDGNEKLFF
16 | TRBD2 | TRBJ2-3 | TRBV4-3 | medium-sized | TGCGCCAGCAGCCAAGATATAGGCGGGGGGGCAGATACGCAGTATTTT | CASSQDIGGGADTQYF
12 | NA | TRBJ2-3 | TRBV27 | many | TGTGCCAGCAGACAGGGATCAGATACGCAGTATTTT | CASRQGSDTQYF
15 | TRBD1 | TRBJ2-3 | TRBV12-3/TRBV12-4 | many | TGTGCCAGCACCGTGGGACAGCCGATCACAGATACGCAGTATTTT | CASTVGQPITDTQYF
14 | NA | TRBJ2-7 | TRBV20-1 | many | TGCAGTGCTACCTCTAACAGGGGGGGCTACGAGCAGTACTTC | CSATSNRGGYEQYF
12 | NA | TRBJ1-2 | TRBV10-3 | many | TGTGCCATCAGTGAGAAGGCCGATGGCTACACCTTC | CAISEKADGYTF
16 | TRBD2 | TRBJ2-7 | TRBV9 | many | TGTGCCAGCAGCGTAGGTCCAGCGGGGGCCACCTACGAGCAGTACTTC | CASSVGPAGATYEQYF
14 | NA | TRBJ1-1 | TRBV7-2 | NA | TGTGCCAGCAGCTTAGTGCGCAGGAACACTGAAGCTTTCTTT | CASSLVRRNTEAFF
15 | NA | TRBJ2-7 | TRBV18 | NA | TGTGCCAGCTCACCACCGAACAGGGAGGAACGCGAGCAGTACTTC | CASSPPNREEREQYF
12 | NA | TRBJ1-5 | TRBV6-6 | few | TGTGCCAGCAGTCACAGGAATCAGCCCCAGCATTTT | CASSHRNQPQHF
13 | TRBD1 | TRBJ1-2 | TRBV29-1 | few | TGCAGCGCATACAGGGGGCGCGGCTATGGCTACACCTTC | CSAYRGRGYGYTF
11 | NA | TRBJ1-1 | TRBV18 | many | TGTGCCAGCTCACCTAACACTGAAGCTTTCTTT | CASSPNTEAFF
15 | NA | TRBJ2-3 | TRBV6-2/TRBV6-3 | many | TGTGCCAGCAAAAAGACAGGAGTGGGCACAGATACGCAGTATTTT | CASKKTGVGTDTQYF
16 | NA | TRBJ1-6 | TRBV4-3 | few | TGCGCCAGCAGCCAAGCCGAGCGCTCCTATAATTCACCCCTCCACTTT | CASSQAERSYNSPLHF
14 | NA | TRBJ1-2 | TRBV2 | few | TGTGCCAGCAGTTTCAATACAGGGTTCGGTGGCTACACCTTC | CASSFNTGFGGYTF
15 | NA | TRBJ1-6 | TRBV5-5 | few | TGTGCCAGCAGATCGGGGGGTGGGACAAATTCACCCCTCCACTTT | CASRSGGGTNSPLHF
14 | NA | TRBJ1-2 | TRBV5-1 | many | TGCGCCAGCAGCCCCCCAACAGGGACTAAGGGCTACACCTTC | CASSPPTGTKGYTF
15 | NA | TRBJ1-5 | TRBV4-2 | many | TGTGCCAGCAGCCAAGAAACAGGGTTTTTGGATCCCCAGCATTTT | CASSQETGFLDPQHF
15 | NA | TRBJ2-3 | TRBV5-5 | few | TGTGCCAGCAGCTTGGTTCCGGGAAGCACAGATACGCAGTATTTT | CASSLVPGSTDTQYF
14 | NA | TRBJ1-6 | TRBV5-4 | many | TGTGCCAGCAGCTTGGGGGCAGAAAATTCACCCCTCCACTTT | CASSLGAENSPLHF
13 | NA | TRBJ1-5 | TRBV7-6 | many | TGTGCCAGCAGCTTGGGAAGAGATCAGCCCCAGCATTTT | CASSLGRDQPQHF
16 | TRBD2 | TRBJ2-3 | TRBV28 | few | TGTGCCAGCAGTCCCTCCCTCGGGGGAGGGATAGATACGCAGTATTTT | CASSPSLGGGIDTQYF
15 | NA | TRBJ2-1 | TRBV20-1 | many | TGCAGTGCTAGAGGCCCAGGGGGGAAAGTAGATGAGCAGTTCTTC | CSARGPGGKVDEQFF
16 | NA | TRBJ1-1 | TRBV4-2 | NA | TGTGCCAGCCGCCGAGCACATTCAACAGGGAACACTGAAGCTTTCTTT | CASRRAHSTGNTEAFF